The clone carrying this T cell receptor beta chain was found a few times. Its specificity is not known. Regarding treatment: approximately 9-day PBMC culture with coronavirus spike peptide pools or control peptides (ViraFEST assay). Convalescent patients tested SARS-CoV-2 PCR positive from March to December 2020, before Alpha, Beta and Delta emerged. This sample was included in a study of vaccination and CD4 T cells after COVID-19. Overall study: Each enrolled participant received a two-dose regimen of either BNT162b2 or mRNA-1273 vaccine. Study-wide points: Going from approximately 21 to 40, median SARS-CoV-2-reactive clonotypes did not rise significantly.

Oncomine TCR Beta short-read sequencing was applied to DNA from cultured CD4+ T cells. In TCRdb, the PCR reads were re-called with MiXCR into one record per CDR3 protein. The data show about 8,500 distinct CDR3 sequences, nearly 50% seen once. The CDR3 contains 13 residues. V was shortened by 4 bases and J by 0 bases, with 6 bases between the two germline ends. The V gene's germline CDR1 is LNHDA and CDR2 SQIVND (reference sequence). The TCR comes from a human donor who had recovered from COVID-19. The specimen sequenced was CD4+ T cells from blood, cultured in vitro. The chain links TRBV19 to TRBJ1-1; D unclear. The CDR3 DNA reads as TGTGCCAGTAGTAGCGCCCTGAACACTGAAGCTTTCTTT. It is translated as CASSSALNTEAFF.